This TCR beta chain was recorded in a study of neoadjuvant nivolumab and ipilimumab in lung cancer. As for the study in general: Patients got nivolumab 3 mg/kg on days 1, 15 and 29; combination added ipilimumab 1 mg/kg day 1.

After removal of 2 bases from V and 3 bases from J, the junction contained 5 bases not matched to a gene. CDR3 size: 15 residues. Some clones are missing from TCRdb's copy, which holds only in-frame ones; the method was immunoSEQ multiplex PCR. There are about 3,600 clones in the sample; about 71% occur only once, and over 1.3% lies in the top ten. The source is an adult with non-small cell lung cancer. The sample was peripheral blood, taken after neoadjuvant nivolumab, alone or with ipilimumab, at or shortly before surgery. This chain connects TRBV5-3 to TRBJ1-3; 7 bases are shared with TRBD1. TRBV5-3 counts as an open reading frame of uncertain function. In nucleotides, the CDR3 is TGTGCCAGAAGCTTATACAGGGGTAATGGAAACACCATATATTTT. Its protein is CARSLYRGNGNTIYF.